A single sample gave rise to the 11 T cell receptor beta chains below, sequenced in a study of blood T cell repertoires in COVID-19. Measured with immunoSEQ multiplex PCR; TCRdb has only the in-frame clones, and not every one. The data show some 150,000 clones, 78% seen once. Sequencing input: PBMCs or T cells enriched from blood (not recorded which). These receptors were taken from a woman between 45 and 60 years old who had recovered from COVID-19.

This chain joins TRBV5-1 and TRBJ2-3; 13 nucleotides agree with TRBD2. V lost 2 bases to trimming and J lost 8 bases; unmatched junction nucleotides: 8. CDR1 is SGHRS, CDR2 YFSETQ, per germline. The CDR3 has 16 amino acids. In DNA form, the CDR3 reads TGCGCCAGCAGCTTAGGACTAGCGGGGGCCCAAGGTACGCAGTATTTT. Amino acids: CASSLGLAGAQGTQYF.

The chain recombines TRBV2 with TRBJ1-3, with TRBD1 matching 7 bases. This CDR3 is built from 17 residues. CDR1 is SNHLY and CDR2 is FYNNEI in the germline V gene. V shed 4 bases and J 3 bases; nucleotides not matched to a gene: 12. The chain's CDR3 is CASSVTRDRLIGNTIYF. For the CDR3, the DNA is TGTGCCAGCAGTGTCACCCGGGACAGATTAATTGGAAACACCATATATTTT.

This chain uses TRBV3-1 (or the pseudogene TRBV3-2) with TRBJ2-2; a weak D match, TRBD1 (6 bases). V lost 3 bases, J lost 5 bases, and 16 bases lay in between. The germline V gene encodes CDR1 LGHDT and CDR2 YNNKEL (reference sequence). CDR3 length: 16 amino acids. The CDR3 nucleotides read TGTGCCAGCAGCCAGGGGTGGCCAGGGGTAACCGGGGAGCTGTTTTTT. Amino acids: CASSQGWPGVTGELFF.

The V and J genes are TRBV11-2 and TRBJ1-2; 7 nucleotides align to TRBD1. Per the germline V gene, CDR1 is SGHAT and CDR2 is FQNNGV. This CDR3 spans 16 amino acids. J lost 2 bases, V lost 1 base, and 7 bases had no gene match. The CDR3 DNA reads TGTGCCAGCAGCTTAGGGGGCGGCAGGGGGAACTATGGCTACACCTTC. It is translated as CASSLGGGRGNYGYTF.

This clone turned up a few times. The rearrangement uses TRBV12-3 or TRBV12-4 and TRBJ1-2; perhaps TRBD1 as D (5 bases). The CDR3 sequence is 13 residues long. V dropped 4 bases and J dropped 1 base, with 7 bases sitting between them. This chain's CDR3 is CASSSTVNYGYTF. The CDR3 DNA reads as TGTGCCAGCAGTTCGACAGTTAACTATGGCTACACCTTC.

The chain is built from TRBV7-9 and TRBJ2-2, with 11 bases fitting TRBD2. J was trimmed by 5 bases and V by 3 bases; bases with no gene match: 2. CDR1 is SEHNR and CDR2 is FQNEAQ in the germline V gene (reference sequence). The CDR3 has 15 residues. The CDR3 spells CASSFGLAGTGELFF. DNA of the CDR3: TGTGCCAGCAGCTTTGGACTAGCGGGTACCGGGGAGCTGTTTTTT.

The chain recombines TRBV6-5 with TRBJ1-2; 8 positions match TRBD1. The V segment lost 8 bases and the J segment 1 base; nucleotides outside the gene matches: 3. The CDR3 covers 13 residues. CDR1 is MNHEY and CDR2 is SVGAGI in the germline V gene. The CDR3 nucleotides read TGTGCCAGCCGGACAGGGCGTAACTATGGCTACACCTTC. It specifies CASRTGRNYGYTF.

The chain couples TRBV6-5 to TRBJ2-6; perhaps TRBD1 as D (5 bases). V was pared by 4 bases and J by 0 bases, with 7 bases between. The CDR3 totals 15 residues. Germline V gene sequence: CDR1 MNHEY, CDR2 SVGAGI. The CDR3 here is CASSSGHSGANVLTF. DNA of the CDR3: TGTGCCAGCAGTTCAGGGCACTCTGGGGCCAACGTCCTGACTTTC.

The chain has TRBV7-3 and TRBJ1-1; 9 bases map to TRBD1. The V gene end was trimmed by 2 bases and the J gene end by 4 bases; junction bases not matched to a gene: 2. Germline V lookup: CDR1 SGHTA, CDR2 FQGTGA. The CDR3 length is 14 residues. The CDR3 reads CASSLEGQGTEAFF. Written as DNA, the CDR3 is TGTGCCAGCAGCTTAGAGGGACAGGGCACTGAAGCTTTCTTT. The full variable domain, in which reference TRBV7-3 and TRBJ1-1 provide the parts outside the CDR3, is GAGVSQTPSNKVTEKGKYVELRCDPISGHTALYWYRQSLGQGPEFLIYFQGTGAADDSGLPNDRFFAVRPEGSVSTLKIQRTERGDSAVYLCASSLEGQGTEAFFGQGTRLTVV.

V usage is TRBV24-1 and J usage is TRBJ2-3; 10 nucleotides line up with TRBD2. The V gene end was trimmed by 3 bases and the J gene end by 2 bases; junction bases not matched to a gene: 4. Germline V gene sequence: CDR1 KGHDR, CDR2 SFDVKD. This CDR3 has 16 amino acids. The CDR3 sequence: CATSDPSGGNTDTQYF. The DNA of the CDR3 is TGTGCCACCAGTGATCCTAGCGGGGGCAACACAGATACGCAGTATTTT.

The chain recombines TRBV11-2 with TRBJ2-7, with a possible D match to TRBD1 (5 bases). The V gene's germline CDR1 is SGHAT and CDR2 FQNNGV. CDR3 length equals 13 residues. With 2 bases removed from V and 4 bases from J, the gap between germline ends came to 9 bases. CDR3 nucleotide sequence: TGTGCCAGCAGCTTAAGGCAGGGATACGAGCAGTACTTC. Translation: CASSLRQGYEQYF.